These T cell receptor beta chains were read from a single sample in a study of T-cell memory formation after mild COVID-19. Each CDR3 protein is one row after TCRdb ran MiXCR on the 5' RACE reads. The data contain about 470,000 distinct CDR3 sequences, around a sixth of them singletons. The specimen was PBMCs or a T cell subset sorted from them (not recorded which). The receptors come from an adult woman who had mild COVID-19 (a few samples of this study predate the infection). Cell type and time point are not known. The CDR3 runs from the conserved cysteine through the conserved F or W. The order of the fields is clone size, J gene, V gene, D gene, CDR3 protein, CDR3 DNA. The D gene is left open where the match is weak. Where a row states a size, it is once, few, many or the class of an expanded clone; other rows omit it.

abundance: few; j_gene: TRBJ2-7; v_gene: TRBV5-4; d_gene: NA; CDR3aa: CASSTPVGHEQYF; CDR3nt: TGTGCCAGCAGCACCCCCGTGGGGCACGAGCAGTACTTC
abundance: NA; j_gene: TRBJ1-2; v_gene: TRBV3-1; d_gene: NA; CDR3aa: CASSQDLQGLVHYGYTF; CDR3nt: TGTGCCAGCAGCCAAGACTTACAGGGACTTGTGCACTATGGCTACACCTTC
abundance: NA; j_gene: TRBJ2-1; v_gene: TRBV5-6; d_gene: NA; CDR3aa: CASSLGQPTYNEQFF; CDR3nt: TGTGCCAGCAGCTTGGGACAGCCCACCTACAATGAGCAGTTCTTC
abundance: few; j_gene: TRBJ2-2; v_gene: TRBV6-5; d_gene: NA; CDR3aa: CASSYSMGASNTGELFF; CDR3nt: TGTGCCAGCAGTTACTCGATGGGGGCTAGTAACACCGGGGAGCTGTTTTTT
abundance: few; j_gene: TRBJ1-1; v_gene: TRBV12-3/TRBV12-4; d_gene: NA; CDR3aa: CASSFMGPNTEAFF; CDR3nt: TGTGCCAGCAGTTTCATGGGGCCGAACACTGAAGCTTTCTTT
abundance: NA; j_gene: TRBJ1-5; v_gene: TRBV6-2/TRBV6-3; d_gene: NA; CDR3aa: CASSLLIPGPQHF; CDR3nt: TGTGCCAGCAGTCTTCTTATCCCGGGGCCCCAGCATTTT
abundance: NA; j_gene: TRBJ2-2; v_gene: TRBV30; d_gene: TRBD2; CDR3aa: CACKTGLAGTGELFF; CDR3nt: TGTGCCTGCAAGACCGGACTAGCGGGCACCGGGGAGCTGTTTTTT
abundance: NA; j_gene: TRBJ2-3; v_gene: TRBV5-1; d_gene: TRBD2; CDR3aa: CASSSKRELTDTQYF; CDR3nt: TGCGCCAGCAGCTCAAAGCGGGAACTCACAGATACGCAGTATTTT
abundance: NA; j_gene: TRBJ2-7; v_gene: TRBV4-2; d_gene: TRBD2; CDR3aa: CASSHQGLAGPSYEQYF; CDR3nt: TGTGCCAGCAGCCATCAGGGACTAGCGGGACCCTCCTACGAGCAGTACTTC
abundance: NA; j_gene: TRBJ2-5; v_gene: TRBV7-3; d_gene: TRBD2; CDR3aa: CASSYGTSGGWETQYF; CDR3nt: TGTGCCAGCAGCTACGGGACTAGCGGGGGTTGGGAGACCCAGTACTTC
abundance: NA; j_gene: TRBJ1-1; v_gene: TRBV12-3/TRBV12-4; d_gene: NA; CDR3aa: CASRPNRGNTEAFF; CDR3nt: TGTGCCAGCAGACCAAACAGAGGGAACACTGAAGCTTTCTTT
abundance: NA; j_gene: TRBJ2-5; v_gene: TRBV13; d_gene: TRBD2; CDR3aa: CASSFLAGGHRNQETQYF; CDR3nt: TGTGCCAGCAGCTTTCTAGCGGGAGGGCATCGCAATCAAGAGACCCAGTACTTC
abundance: NA; j_gene: TRBJ2-7; v_gene: TRBV20-1; d_gene: TRBD2; CDR3aa: CSARASTSGLKEQYF; CDR3nt: TGCAGTGCTAGAGCTTCCACTAGCGGCCTTAAAGAGCAGTACTTC
abundance: many; j_gene: TRBJ2-1; v_gene: TRBV12-3/TRBV12-4; d_gene: TRBD2; CDR3aa: CASRTGTSGDNNEQFF; CDR3nt: TGTGCCAGCAGAACCGGGACTAGCGGGGACAACAATGAGCAGTTCTTC
abundance: NA; j_gene: TRBJ2-7; v_gene: TRBV6-5; d_gene: TRBD1; CDR3aa: CASSYSPQGAMYEQYF; CDR3nt: TGTGCCAGCAGTTACTCACCGCAGGGGGCGATGTACGAGCAGTACTTC
abundance: few; j_gene: TRBJ2-3; v_gene: TRBV12-3/TRBV12-4; d_gene: NA; CDR3aa: CASSVGLTDTQYF; CDR3nt: TGTGCCAGCAGTGTGGGCCTCACAGATACGCAGTATTTT
abundance: NA; j_gene: TRBJ1-1; v_gene: TRBV10-3; d_gene: NA; CDR3aa: CAISVKVNTGAFF; CDR3nt: TGTGCCATCAGTGTTAAGGTGAACACTGGAGCTTTCTTT